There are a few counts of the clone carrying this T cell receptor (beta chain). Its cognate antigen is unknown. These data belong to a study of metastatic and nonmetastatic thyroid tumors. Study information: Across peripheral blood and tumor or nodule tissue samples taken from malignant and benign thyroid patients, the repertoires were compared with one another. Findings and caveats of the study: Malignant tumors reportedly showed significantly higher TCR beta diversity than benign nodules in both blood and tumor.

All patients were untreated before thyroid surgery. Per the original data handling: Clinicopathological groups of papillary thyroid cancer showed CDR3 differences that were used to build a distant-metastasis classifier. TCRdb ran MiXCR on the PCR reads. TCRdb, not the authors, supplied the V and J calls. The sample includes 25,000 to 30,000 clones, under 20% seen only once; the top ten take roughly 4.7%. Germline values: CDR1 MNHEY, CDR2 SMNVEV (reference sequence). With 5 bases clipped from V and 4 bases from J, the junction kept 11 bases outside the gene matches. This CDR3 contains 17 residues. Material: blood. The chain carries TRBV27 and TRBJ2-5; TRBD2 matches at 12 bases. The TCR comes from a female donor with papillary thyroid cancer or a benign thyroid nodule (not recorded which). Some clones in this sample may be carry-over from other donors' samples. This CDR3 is CASSPIRTSGVGETQYF. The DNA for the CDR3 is TGTGCCAGCAGTCCGATCCGGACTAGCGGGGTGGGAGAGACCCAGTACTTC.